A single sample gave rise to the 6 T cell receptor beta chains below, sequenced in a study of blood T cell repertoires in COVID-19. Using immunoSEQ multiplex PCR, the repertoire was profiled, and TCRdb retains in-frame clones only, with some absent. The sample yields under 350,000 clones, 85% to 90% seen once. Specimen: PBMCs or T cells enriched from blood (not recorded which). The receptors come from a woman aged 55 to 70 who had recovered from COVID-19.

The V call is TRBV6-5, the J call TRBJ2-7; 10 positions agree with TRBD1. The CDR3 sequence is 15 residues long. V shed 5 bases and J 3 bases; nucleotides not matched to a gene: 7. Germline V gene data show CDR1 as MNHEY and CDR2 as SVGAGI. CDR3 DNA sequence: TGTGCCAGCAGTCGACGACAGGGGGCCTACTACGAGCAGTACTTC. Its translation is CASSRRQGAYYEQYF.

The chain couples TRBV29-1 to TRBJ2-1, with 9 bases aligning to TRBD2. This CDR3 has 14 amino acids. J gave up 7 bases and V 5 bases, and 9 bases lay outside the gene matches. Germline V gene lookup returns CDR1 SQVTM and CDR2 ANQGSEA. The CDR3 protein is CSVLGLANLNEQFF. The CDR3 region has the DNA TGCAGCGTTTTAGGACTAGCGAACCTAAATGAGCAGTTCTTC.

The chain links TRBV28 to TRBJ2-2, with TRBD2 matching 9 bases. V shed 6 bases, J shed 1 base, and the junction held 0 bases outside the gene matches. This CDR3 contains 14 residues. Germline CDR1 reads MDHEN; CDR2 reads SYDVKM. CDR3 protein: CASRLAGNTGELFF. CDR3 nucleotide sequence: TGTGCCAGCAGACTAGCGGGGAACACCGGGGAGCTGTTTTTT. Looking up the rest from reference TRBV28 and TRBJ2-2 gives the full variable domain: DVKVTQSSRYLVKRTGEKVFLECVQDMDHENMFWYRQDPGLGLRLIYFSYDVKMKEKGDIPEGYSVSREKKERFSLILESASTNQTSMYLCASRLAGNTGELFFGEGSRLTVL.

In DNA form, the CDR3 reads TGTGCCAGCAGTGAAAGGTGGGCAGCTATTACTCCTGGAAACACCATATATTTT. Translation: CASSERWAAITPGNTIYF. The chain combines TRBV6-1 with TRBJ1-3; D remains unclear. V dropped 2 bases and J dropped 2 bases, with 19 bases sitting between them. The CDR3 is 18 amino acids. Germline CDR1 MNHNS, CDR2 SASEGT.

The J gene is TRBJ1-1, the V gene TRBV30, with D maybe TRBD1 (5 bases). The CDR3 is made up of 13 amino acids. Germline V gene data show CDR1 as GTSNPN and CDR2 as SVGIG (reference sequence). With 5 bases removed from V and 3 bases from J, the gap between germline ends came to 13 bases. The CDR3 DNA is TGTGCCTGGTTGGAAGGGGATCACACTGAAGCTTTCTTT. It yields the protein CAWLEGDHTEAFF.

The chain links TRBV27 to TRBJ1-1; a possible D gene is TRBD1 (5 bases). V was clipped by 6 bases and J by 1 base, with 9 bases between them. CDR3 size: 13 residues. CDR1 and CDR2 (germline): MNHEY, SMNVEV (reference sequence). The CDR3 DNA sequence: TGTGCCAGCAGCCACACAGGGAACACTGAAGCTTTCTTT. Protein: CASSHTGNTEAFF.